The source of this T cell receptor beta chain is a study of T cell responses to AZD1222 COVID-19 vaccine. As for the study in general: Combined were second doses at about 4 or about 12 weeks.

Only in-frame clones appear in the TCRdb table, and some are missing; sequencing was by immunoSEQ multiplex PCR. The sample includes about 130,000 clones, over 90% of them seen just once. The germline V gene encodes CDR1 SGHNT and CDR2 YYREEE (reference sequence). Trimming took off 3 bases at V and 5 bases at J, with 17 bases between the two ends. CDR3 size: 15 residues. This clone was seen only once. Sequencing used peripheral blood, obtained on day 0 of AZD1222 vaccination. The sequence derives from an adult in good health. The chain combines TRBV5-4 with TRBJ1-1, with D unclear. The CDR3 loop is CASSSTKRELTEAFF. The DNA of the CDR3 is TGTGCCAGCAGCTCGACGAAGAGAGAGCTTACTGAAGCTTTCTTT.